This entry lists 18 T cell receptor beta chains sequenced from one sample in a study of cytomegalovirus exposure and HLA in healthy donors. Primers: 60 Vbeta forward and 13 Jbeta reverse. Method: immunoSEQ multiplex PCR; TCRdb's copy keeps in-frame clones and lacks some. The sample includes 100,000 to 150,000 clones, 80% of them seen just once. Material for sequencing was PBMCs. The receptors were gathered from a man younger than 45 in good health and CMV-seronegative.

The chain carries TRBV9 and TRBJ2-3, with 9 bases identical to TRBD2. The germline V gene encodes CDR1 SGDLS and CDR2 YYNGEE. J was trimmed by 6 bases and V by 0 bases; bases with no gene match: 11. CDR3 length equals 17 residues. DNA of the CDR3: TGTGCCAGCAGCGTAGAAGGGGCTAGCGGGGTGGGTGATACGCAGTATTTT. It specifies CASSVEGASGVGDTQYF.

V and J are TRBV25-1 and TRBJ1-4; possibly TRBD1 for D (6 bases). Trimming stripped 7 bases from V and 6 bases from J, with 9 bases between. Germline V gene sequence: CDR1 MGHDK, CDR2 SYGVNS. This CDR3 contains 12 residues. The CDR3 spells CASKQGHEKLFF. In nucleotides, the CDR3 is TGTGCCAGCAAACAGGGCCATGAAAAACTGTTTTTT.

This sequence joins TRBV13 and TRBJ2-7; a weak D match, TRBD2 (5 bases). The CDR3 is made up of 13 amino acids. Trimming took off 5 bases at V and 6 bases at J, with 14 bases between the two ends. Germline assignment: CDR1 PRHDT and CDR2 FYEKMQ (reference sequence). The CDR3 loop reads CASSPSRAGEQYF. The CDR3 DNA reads TGTGCCAGCAGCCCTAGCCGGGCCGGCGAGCAGTACTTC.

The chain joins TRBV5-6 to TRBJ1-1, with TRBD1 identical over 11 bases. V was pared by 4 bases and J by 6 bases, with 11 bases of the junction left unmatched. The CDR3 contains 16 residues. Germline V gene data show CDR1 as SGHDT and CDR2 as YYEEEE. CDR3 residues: CASSVDRGRWASEAFF. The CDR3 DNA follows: TGTGCCAGCAGCGTGGACAGGGGGCGCTGGGCCTCTGAAGCTTTCTTT.

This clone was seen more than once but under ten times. The CDR3 nucleotides are TGTGCCAGCAGTGACTCGGTGGGACAGGGGATTAATGAGCAGTTCTTC. Amino acids: CASSDSVGQGINEQFF. This rearrangement joins TRBV6-4 to TRBJ2-1, with 10 bases that match TRBD1. V lost 0 bases and J lost 7; bases outside the gene matches: 6. This CDR3 spans 16 amino acids. CDR1 and CDR2 (germline): MRHNA, SNTAGT.

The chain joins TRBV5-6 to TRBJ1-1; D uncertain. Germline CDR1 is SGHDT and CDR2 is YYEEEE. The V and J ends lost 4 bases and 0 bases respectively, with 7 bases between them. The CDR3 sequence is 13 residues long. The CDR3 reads CASSLTMNTEAFF. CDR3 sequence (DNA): TGTGCCAGCAGCCTAACGATGAACACTGAAGCTTTCTTT.

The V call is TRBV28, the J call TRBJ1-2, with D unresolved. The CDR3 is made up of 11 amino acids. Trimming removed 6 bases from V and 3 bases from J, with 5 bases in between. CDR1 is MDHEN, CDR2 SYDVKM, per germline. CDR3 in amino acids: CASSLDYGYTF. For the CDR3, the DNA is TGTGCCAGCAGCCTAGACTATGGCTACACCTTC.

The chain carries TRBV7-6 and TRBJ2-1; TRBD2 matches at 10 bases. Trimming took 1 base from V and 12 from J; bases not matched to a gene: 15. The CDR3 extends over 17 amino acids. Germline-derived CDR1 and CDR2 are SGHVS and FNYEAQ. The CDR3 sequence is CASSLVGAGTSVWGQFF. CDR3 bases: TGTGCCAGCAGCTTAGTAGGGGCAGGGACTAGCGTTTGGGGGCAGTTCTTC.

The DNA for the CDR3 is TGCGCCAGCAGCCGGGAGGGGACCTACGAGCAGTACTTC. This gives the protein CASSREGTYEQYF. The chain couples TRBV5-1 to TRBJ2-7; 8 bases match TRBD2. This CDR3 contains 13 residues. Looked up from germline, CDR1 is SGHRS and CDR2 is YFSETQ. V lost 4 bases, J lost 2 bases, and 2 bases stayed unmatched.

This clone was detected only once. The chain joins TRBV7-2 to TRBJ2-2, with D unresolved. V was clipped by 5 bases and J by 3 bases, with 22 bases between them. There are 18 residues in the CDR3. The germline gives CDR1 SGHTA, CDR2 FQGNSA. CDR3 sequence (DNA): TGTGCCAGCAGCCTGACCCTAGACCCCGCGGCCCACACCGGGGAGCTGTTTTTT. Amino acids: CASSLTLDPAAHTGELFF.

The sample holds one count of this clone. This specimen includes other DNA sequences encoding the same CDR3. The CDR3 here is CASSLGLAGSTDTQYF. Written as DNA, the CDR3 is TGTGCCAGCAGCTTGGGACTAGCGGGTTCAACAGATACGCAGTATTTT. This chain connects TRBV5-4 to TRBJ2-3; 10 bases map to TRBD2. CDR1 and CDR2 from the germline V gene are SGHNT and YYREEE (reference sequence). This CDR3 comprises 16 residues. V was pared by 0 bases and J by 3 bases, with 4 bases of the junction left unmatched.

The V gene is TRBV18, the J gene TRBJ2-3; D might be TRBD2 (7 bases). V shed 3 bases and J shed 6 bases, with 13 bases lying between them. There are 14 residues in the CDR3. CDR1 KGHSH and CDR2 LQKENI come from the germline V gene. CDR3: CASSPRGGGDTQYF. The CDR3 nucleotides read TGTGCCAGCTCACCCCGCGGGGGCGGGGATACGCAGTATTTT.

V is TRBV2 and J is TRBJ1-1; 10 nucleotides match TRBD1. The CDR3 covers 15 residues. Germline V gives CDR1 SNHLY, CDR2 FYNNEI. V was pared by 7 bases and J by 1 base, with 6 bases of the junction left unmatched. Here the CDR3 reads CASNWDRGGNTEAFF. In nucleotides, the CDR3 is TGTGCCAGCAATTGGGACAGGGGAGGGAACACTGAAGCTTTCTTT.

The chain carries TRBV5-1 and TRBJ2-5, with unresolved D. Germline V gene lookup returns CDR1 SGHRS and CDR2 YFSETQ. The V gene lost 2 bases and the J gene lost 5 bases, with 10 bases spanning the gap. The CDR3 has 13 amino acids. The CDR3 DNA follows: TGCGCCAGCAGCTTACCAGACGGGGAGACCCAGTACTTC. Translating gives CASSLPDGETQYF.

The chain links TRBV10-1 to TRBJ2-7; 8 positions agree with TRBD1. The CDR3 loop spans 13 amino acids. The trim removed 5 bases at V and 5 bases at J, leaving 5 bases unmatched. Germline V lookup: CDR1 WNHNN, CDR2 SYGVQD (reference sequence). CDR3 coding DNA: TGCGCCAGCAGTTTGGACAGGGACCACGAGCAGTACTTC. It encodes CASSLDRDHEQYF.

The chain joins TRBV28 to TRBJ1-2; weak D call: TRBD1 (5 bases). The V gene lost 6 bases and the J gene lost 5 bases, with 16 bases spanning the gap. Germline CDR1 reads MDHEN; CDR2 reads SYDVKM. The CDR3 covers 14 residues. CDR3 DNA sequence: TGTGCCAGCAGGTTGCAAGACAGCGCTTATGGCTACACCTTC. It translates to CASRLQDSAYGYTF.

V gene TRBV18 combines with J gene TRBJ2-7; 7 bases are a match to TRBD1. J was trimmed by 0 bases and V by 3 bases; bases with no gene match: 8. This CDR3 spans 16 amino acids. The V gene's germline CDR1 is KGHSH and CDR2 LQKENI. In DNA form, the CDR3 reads TGTGCCAGCTCACCTGGACAGGACAGTACCTCCTACGAGCAGTACTTC. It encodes CASSPGQDSTSYEQYF.

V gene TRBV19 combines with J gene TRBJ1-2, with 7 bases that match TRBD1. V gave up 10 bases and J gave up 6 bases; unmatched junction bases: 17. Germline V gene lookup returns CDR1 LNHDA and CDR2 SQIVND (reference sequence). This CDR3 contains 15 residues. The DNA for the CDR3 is TGTGCCACATCAATGGGCACTTTAGACAGGGATGGCTACACCTTC. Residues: CATSMGTLDRDGYTF.